This TCR beta chain was found in a study of long-term antiretroviral therapy in people with HIV. Study observations and caveats: Information pertaining to ART adherence, viral resistance or therapeutic modifications was not obtained. Clonotypes expanded prior to ART showed repertoire dominance at all sampled time points.

A remark on this clone: Its target is unknown.

Germline V gene data show CDR1 as SEHNR and CDR2 as FQNEAQ (reference sequence). The CDR3 runs 14 residues. Trimming took 7 bases from V and 9 from J; bases not matched to a gene: 8. The study drew at least one pre-ART and at least two post-ART PBMC samples from every donor. The run of the v3.0 immunoSEQ assay was at survey level. Generated by immunoSEQ multiplex PCR, the TCRdb table keeps only in-frame clones and is missing some. The sample lists about 24,000 clones, 80% to 85% occurring once. This clonotype was sampled from a woman under 30 with HIV. This sequence joins TRBV7-9 and TRBJ1-4; 10 nucleotides agree with TRBD1. The source was unsorted PBMCs, collected at the start of antiretroviral therapy, before treatment. CDR3 protein: CASTSGTGEKKLFF. The DNA of the CDR3 is TGTGCCAGCACCTCGGGGACAGGGGAGAAAAAACTGTTTTTT.